The rows below give T cell receptor beta chains drawn from one sample of a study of blood T cell repertoires in COVID-19. Repertoires were generated with immunoSEQ multiplex PCR, while TCRdb's copy carries only in-frame clones and drops some. The sample has a few hundred thousand clones; roughly 88% are singletons. Material for sequencing was peripheral blood. The origin of the receptors is a woman aged 25-40 years with COVID-19, enrolled during active disease. The CDR3 runs from the conserved cysteine through the conserved F or W. The D gene is left open where the match is weak. A clone size is listed for some rows: how often the clone was seen (once, few, many), or a class if it is expanded.

TRBV4-3	TRBJ1-2	TRBD1	.	CASSAGDRGNYGYTF	TGCGCCAGCAGCGCAGGAGACAGGGGCAACTATGGCTACACCTTC
TRBV2	TRBJ1-2	TRBD1	.	CASSERQGVIYGYTF	TGTGCCAGCAGTGAGAGGCAGGGGGTTATCTATGGCTACACCTTC
TRBV5-4	TRBJ1-2	.	.	CASSPDTGYGYTF	TGTGCCAGCAGCCCGGATACAGGCTATGGCTACACCTTC
TRBV10-3	TRBJ1-3	.	.	CAISGPSGNTIYF	TGTGCCATCAGCGGTCCCTCTGGAAACACCATATATTTT
TRBV6-5	TRBJ2-1	TRBD2	.	CASRRLAGNEQFF	TGTGCCAGCAGAAGACTAGCGGGGAATGAGCAGTTCTTC
TRBV4-3	TRBJ2-5	.	once	CASSQDLEETQYF	TGCGCCAGCAGCCAAGATCTGGAGGAGACCCAGTACTTC
TRBV6-5	TRBJ1-6	TRBD1	few	CASSLGQGYRSPLHF	TGTGCCAGCAGCCTCGGACAGGGATATAGGTCACCCCTCCACTTT
TRBV7-2	TRBJ2-3	TRBD2	.	CASSLGTSGGAIDTQYF	TGTGCCAGCAGCTTAGGGACTAGCGGGGGGGCCATAGATACGCAGTATTTT
TRBV18	TRBJ1-1	TRBD1	.	CASSPPTGAGTEAFF	TGTGCCAGCTCACCACCCACAGGGGCGGGCACTGAAGCTTTCTTT
TRBV7-6	TRBJ1-4	.	.	CASSPAGSGGRTNEKLFF	TGTGCCAGCAGCCCTGCCGGAAGCGGGGGTCGCACTAATGAAAAACTGTTTTTT
TRBV4-1	TRBJ2-7	TRBD1	.	CASSQPTGGYEQYF	TGCGCCAGCAGCCAACCGACAGGGGGCTACGAGCAGTACTTC
TRBV19	TRBJ1-4	TRBD1	.	CASSDRGRYEKLFF	TGTGCCAGTTCCGACAGGGGGAGATATGAGAAACTGTTTTTT
TRBV28	TRBJ1-2	.	.	CASSTLRAGSGYTF	TGTGCCAGCAGCACACTTCGGGCAGGGTCCGGCTACACCTTC
TRBV29-1	TRBJ2-3	TRBD2	.	CSVEGGGVPDTQYF	TGCAGCGTTGAGGGGGGGGGAGTACCAGATACGCAGTATTTT